Below are 30 T cell receptor beta chains sequenced from a single sample in a study of cytomegalovirus exposure and HLA in healthy donors. PCR involved 60 Vbeta and 13 Jbeta primers. Sequencing was performed with immunoSEQ multiplex PCR; in TCRdb, only in-frame clones are kept and a portion is missing. The table has some 130,000 clones, about 70% seen once. Sequenced material: PBMCs. These receptors were obtained from a woman aged 60-75 years in good health and CMV-seropositive.

The chain employs TRBV27 and TRBJ2-5; 10 positions agree with TRBD2. The J call may be in error: the DNA end matches TRBJ2-7 better. Germline CDR1 MNHEY, CDR2 SMNVEV (reference sequence). The CDR3 contains 15 residues. The CDR3 DNA sequence: TGTGCCAGCAGTTTCCCCAGCGGGAGGGCGTACGAGCAGTACTTC. Its translation is CASSFPSGRAYEQYF.

CDR3 protein: CASSWRWNTEAFF. The CDR3 nucleotides read TGTGCCAGCAGCTGGAGATGGAACACTGAAGCTTTCTTT. The chain carries TRBV7-2 and TRBJ1-1; D gene uncertain. The length of the CDR3 is 13 residues. Germline lookup yields CDR1 SGHTA and CDR2 FQGNSA. The V end was cut by 4 bases, the J end by 1 base, with 7 bases between. Looking up the rest from reference TRBV7-2 and TRBJ1-1 gives the full variable domain: GAGVSQSPSNKVTEKGKDVELRCDPISGHTALYWYRQSLGQGLEFLIYFQGNSAPDKSGLPSDRFSAERTGGSVSTLTIQRTQQEDSAVYLCASSWRWNTEAFFGQGTRLTVV.

V usage is TRBV7-3 and J usage is TRBJ2-1, with TRBD2 matching over 11 bases. V lost 1 base to trimming and J lost 6 bases; unmatched junction nucleotides: 5. Per the germline V gene, CDR1 is SGHTA and CDR2 is FQGTGA. CDR3 size: 16 residues. CDR3 loop: CASSLMLAGGSNEQFF. CDR3 nucleotide sequence: TGTGCCAGCAGCTTAATGCTAGCGGGAGGTTCCAATGAGCAGTTCTTC.

Only a few counts were recorded for this clone. The chain combines TRBV5-1 with TRBJ2-1, with a weak D call TRBD1 (7 bases). Trimming left V 0 bases short and J 4 bases short, with 23 bases between. This CDR3 is 19 amino acids long. CDR1 and CDR2 from the germline V gene are SGHRS and YFSETQ. In nucleotides, the CDR3 is TGCGCCAGCAGCTTGGACGCAGGGGGGAGATTAGCGGTTTACAATGAGCAGTTCTTC. Translated, it gives CASSLDAGGRLAVYNEQFF.

This rearrangement joins TRBV28 to TRBJ1-2; 9 bases agree with TRBD1. This CDR3 region has 13 residues. The V gene end was trimmed by 8 bases and the J gene end by 4 bases; junction bases not matched to a gene: 5. Germline loops: CDR1 MDHEN, CDR2 SYDVKM. CDR3 DNA: TGTGCCAGCCAGGACAGGGGCAGCTATGGCTACACCTTC. It is translated as CASQDRGSYGYTF.

This clone was detected a few times. The chain recombines TRBV4-1 with TRBJ2-5; 7 positions match TRBD2. Germline loops: CDR1 MGHRA, CDR2 YSYEKL. V was clipped by 0 bases and J by 7 bases; unmatched bases: 5. The CDR3 totals 14 residues. The CDR3 sequence: CASSQDPPGGTQYF. The DNA of the CDR3 is TGCGCCAGCAGCCAAGATCCCCCGGGAGGGACCCAGTACTTC.

The chain joins TRBV5-4 to TRBJ1-2; 7 nucleotides match TRBD1. The CDR3 is made up of 17 amino acids. J was trimmed by 8 bases and V by 4 bases; bases with no gene match: 20. CDR1 and CDR2 from the germline V gene are SGHNT and YYREEE (reference sequence). The CDR3 loop reads CASSDPQGRPLLEGYTF. The CDR3, as DNA: TGTGCCAGCAGCGACCCACAGGGGCGTCCCCTTTTGGAGGGCTACACCTTC.

In the case of this clone: Additional DNA sequences in this sample encode the identical CDR3. The V call is TRBV5-1, the J call TRBJ2-7; perhaps TRBD2 as D (5 bases). Germline-derived CDR1 and CDR2 are SGHRS and YFSETQ. Trimming took off 1 base at V and 6 bases at J, with 8 bases between the two ends. This CDR3 has 12 residues. The CDR3 nucleotides read TGCGCCAGCAGCTTGAGAGGGCCCGAGCAGTACTTC. Translation: CASSLRGPEQYF.

This clone was counted at least ten times. J is TRBJ2-2 and V is TRBV5-8, with 11 bases aligning to TRBD2. V shed 2 bases, J shed 3 bases, and the junction held 12 bases outside the gene matches. Germline-derived CDR1 and CDR2 are SGHTS and YDEGEE. The CDR3 runs to 19 residues. The CDR3 DNA is TGTGCCAGCAGCTTTCTTTATTCAGGGACTAGCGGATACACCGGGGAGCTGTTTTTT. It specifies CASSFLYSGTSGYTGELFF.

This chain uses TRBV19 with TRBJ2-5; perhaps TRBD1 as D (6 bases). This CDR3 is 15 amino acids long. CDR1 and CDR2 (germline): LNHDA, SQIVND (reference sequence). V was shortened by 5 bases and J by 7 bases, with 20 bases between the two germline ends. The CDR3 reads CASSSPGHGSWTQYF. For the CDR3, the DNA is TGTGCCAGTAGTTCCCCGGGACATGGGAGTTGGACCCAGTACTTC.

This clone was seen only once. The CDR3 nucleotides read TGCGCCAGCAGCTTGGAAGGTCCGGGGAACACTGAAGCTTTCTTT. This sequence encodes CASSLEGPGNTEAFF. This rearrangement joins TRBV5-1 to TRBJ1-1; D unresolved. Germline values: CDR1 SGHRS, CDR2 YFSETQ. The CDR3 sequence is 15 residues long. Deletions cut 0 bases from V and 1 base from J, with 10 bases between.

V and J are TRBV18 and TRBJ2-7, with a tentative D call TRBD2 (5 bases). In germline, CDR1 is KGHSH, CDR2 LQKENI. V lost 0 bases to trimming and J lost 3 bases, with 12 bases between them. The CDR3 length is 15 residues. The CDR3 spells CASSPPGIASYEQYF. In DNA, the CDR3 is TGTGCCAGCTCACCACCGGGGATAGCGAGCTACGAGCAGTACTTC.

The genes are TRBV19 and TRBJ2-7; maybe TRBD1 (5 bases). V lost 3 bases to trimming and J lost 5 bases, with 14 bases between them. The CDR3 loop spans 14 amino acids. Germline CDR1 and CDR2: LNHDA and SQIVND (reference sequence). The CDR3 protein is CASSMGQEYHEQYF. The CDR3 DNA follows: TGTGCCAGTAGTATGGGGCAGGAGTACCACGAGCAGTACTTC.

The V and J genes are TRBV11-2 and TRBJ1-3; D unclear. This CDR3 is built from 16 residues. Germline V gene sequence: CDR1 SGHAT, CDR2 FQNNGV. The ends were cut back, 6 bases at V and 3 bases at J, with 18 bases in the middle. The DNA of the CDR3 is TGTGCCAGCAGTAATTTACAATCTTTAAGTGGAAACACCATATATTTT. Translated: CASSNLQSLSGNTIYF.

This chain joins TRBV4-1 and TRBJ2-3, with a weak D call TRBD2 (5 bases). CDR1 and CDR2 (germline): MGHRA, YSYEKL. Trimming pared 0 bases from V and 6 bases from J, leaving 13 bases between. The CDR3 covers 15 residues. The CDR3 region is CASSQDWLAGDTQYF. The CDR3, as DNA: TGCGCCAGCAGCCAAGATTGGCTAGCCGGCGATACGCAGTATTTT.

The chain carries TRBV5-1 and TRBJ2-2, with D possibly matching TRBD1 (6 bases). V dropped 0 bases and J dropped 6 bases, with 12 bases sitting between them. CDR1 is SGHRS, CDR2 YFSETQ, per germline. The CDR3 extends over 15 amino acids. The CDR3: CASSLEGEGPGELFF. DNA of the CDR3: TGCGCCAGCAGCTTGGAGGGGGAAGGACCCGGGGAGCTGTTTTTT. The whole variable domain, remainder taken from reference TRBV5-1 and TRBJ2-2, is KAGVTQTPRYLIKTRGQQVTLSCSPISGHRSVSWYQQTPGQGLQFLFEYFSETQRNKGNFPGRFSGRQFSNSRSEMNVSTLELGDSALYLCASSLEGEGPGELFFGEGSRLTVL.

The rearrangement joins TRBV6-1 to TRBJ2-7, with 10 bases fitting TRBD2. Germline trimming cut 5 bases from V and 0 bases from J; bases unmatched to any gene: 1. Germline V CDR1 and CDR2: MNHNS, SASEGT. The CDR3 contains 14 residues. CDR3 in DNA: TGTGCCAGCAGTCGGACTAGCGGCTCCTACGAGCAGTACTTC. Translating gives CASSRTSGSYEQYF.

A few counts support this clone. V usage is TRBV6-1 and J usage is TRBJ1-2, with 9 positions matching TRBD1. The V and J ends lost 3 bases and 7 bases, in that order; junction bases with no gene match: 15. Per germline, CDR1 MNHNS and CDR2 SASEGT. The CDR3 loop spans 17 amino acids. CDR3 residues: CASSDPNFRDRASGYTF. CDR3 nucleotides: TGTGCCAGCAGTGACCCCAACTTCCGGGACAGGGCATCTGGCTACACCTTC.

The chain links TRBV5-4 to TRBJ2-3; D unresolved. V was trimmed by 3 bases and J by 3 bases, leaving 8 bases between them. Looked up from germline, CDR1 is SGHNT and CDR2 is YYREEE (reference sequence). The CDR3 runs 13 residues. This chain's CDR3 is CASSSSLTDTQYF. The CDR3 nucleotides are TGTGCCAGCAGCTCCTCTTTGACAGATACGCAGTATTTT.

This chain connects TRBV7-6 to TRBJ1-5; no definite D call. V was cut by 1 base and J by 0 bases, with 16 bases left in between. The CDR3 consists of 18 residues. Germline CDR1 and CDR2: SGHVS and FNYEAQ. CDR3 nucleotide sequence: TGTGCCAGCAGCTTAGACGAAGGACTCCAATATAGCAATCAGCCCCAGCATTTT. Its protein product is CASSLDEGLQYSNQPQHF.

This clone was picked up a small number of times. The chain recombines TRBV27 with TRBJ2-4; 7 nucleotides align to TRBD2. After removal of 5 bases from V and 0 bases from J, the junction contained 7 bases not matched to a gene. This CDR3 region has 16 residues. Germline CDR1 and CDR2: MNHEY and SMNVEV (reference sequence). CDR3 sequence reads: CASSRGGGAAKNIQYF. In nucleotides, the CDR3 is TGTGCCAGCAGTCGCGGCGGGGGAGCAGCCAAAAACATTCAGTACTTC.

The chain has TRBV11-2 and TRBJ2-1; tentatively, D is TRBD1 (6 bases). Germline V gene data show CDR1 as SGHAT and CDR2 as FQNNGV. The CDR3 covers 11 residues. V was clipped by 7 bases and J by 12 bases, with 13 bases between them. The CDR3 spells CASNGGGRQFF. The CDR3 DNA is TGTGCCAGCAATGGGGGCGGGCGGCAGTTCTTC.

This chain links TRBV4-1 with TRBJ2-2; 12 nucleotides line up with TRBD1. Germline V gene sequence: CDR1 MGHRA, CDR2 YSYEKL. This CDR3 has 15 amino acids. The V segment lost 4 bases and the J segment 7 bases; nucleotides outside the gene matches: 4. DNA for the CDR3: TGCGCCAGCAGCCTGGGACAGGGGGCGGGCGGGGAGCTGTTTTTT. Amino acids: CASSLGQGAGGELFF.

V gene TRBV7-9 combines with J gene TRBJ1-2; unclear D gene. There are 12 residues in the CDR3. The germline V gene encodes CDR1 SEHNR and CDR2 FQNEAQ (reference sequence). V lost 1 base, J lost 6 bases, and 6 bases lay in between. CDR3 in amino acids: CASSLDQNGYTF. In DNA, the CDR3 is TGTGCCAGCAGCTTAGATCAGAATGGCTACACCTTC.

The chain employs TRBV29-1 and TRBJ1-4, with 7 bases that match TRBD1. The ends lost 5 bases at V and 0 bases at J; junction bases unmatched: 3. The CDR3 has 14 amino acids. Germline V gene lookup returns CDR1 SQVTM and CDR2 ANQGSEA. The CDR3 loop reads CSVPQGATNEKLFF. The CDR3 region has the DNA TGCAGCGTTCCTCAGGGGGCAACTAATGAAAAACTGTTTTTT.

This clone occurred once. The chain recombines TRBV5-1 with TRBJ2-7, with unresolved D. Trimming pared 4 bases from V and 1 base from J, leaving 12 bases between. The germline V gene encodes CDR1 SGHRS and CDR2 YFSETQ. The length of the CDR3 is 14 residues. CDR3 sequence: CASSRGGGSYEQYF. The CDR3, as DNA: TGCGCCAGCAGCCGCGGCGGCGGATCCTACGAGCAGTACTTC. Full variable domain (rest looked up from reference TRBV5-1 and TRBJ2-7): KAGVTQTPRYLIKTRGQQVTLSCSPISGHRSVSWYQQTPGQGLQFLFEYFSETQRNKGNFPGRFSGRQFSNSRSEMNVSTLELGDSALYLCASSRGGGSYEQYFGPGTRLTVT.

The CDR3 spells CATSLDRVNEKLFF. CDR3 in DNA: TGTGCCACCAGCCTAGACAGGGTTAATGAAAAACTGTTTTTT. The chain has TRBV15 and TRBJ1-4, with 7 bases matching TRBD1. CDR1 and CDR2 (germline): LNHNV, YYDKDF (reference sequence). This CDR3 region has 14 residues. V gave up 5 bases and J gave up 4 bases; unmatched junction bases: 4.

The table lists this clone with a few counts. V and J are TRBV5-1 and TRBJ1-2, with D possibly TRBD1 on 6 matching bases. CDR3 length: 15 amino acids. Germline assignment: CDR1 SGHRS and CDR2 YFSETQ. The germline V and J ends were trimmed by 5 bases and 7 bases, with 21 bases remaining between them. The CDR3 loop is CASSETGPDSGGYTF. Here the CDR3 DNA reads TGCGCCAGCAGTGAGACAGGTCCGGATTCCGGTGGCTACACCTTC. The whole variable domain, remainder taken from reference TRBV5-1 and TRBJ1-2, is KAGVTQTPRYLIKTRGQQVTLSCSPISGHRSVSWYQQTPGQGLQFLFEYFSETQRNKGNFPGRFSGRQFSNSRSEMNVSTLELGDSALYLCASSETGPDSGGYTFGSGTRLTVV.

In its sample, this clone was seen a few times. This chain links TRBV19 with TRBJ2-1; perhaps TRBD2 as D (6 bases). Germline V gene lookup returns CDR1 LNHDA and CDR2 SQIVND (reference sequence). The CDR3 sequence is 14 residues long. Deletions cut 10 bases from V and 0 bases from J, with 13 bases between. The DNA of the CDR3 is TGTGCCACCTCACTAGCCTCCTCCTACAATGAGCAGTTCTTC. This encodes CATSLASSYNEQFF.

The gene calls are TRBV2 and TRBJ1-2; D not resolved. Trimming took off 5 bases at V and 0 bases at J, with 4 bases between the two ends. The CDR3 is 12 residues long. Germline CDR1 reads SNHLY; CDR2 reads FYNNEI. The CDR3 sequence is CASSPANYGYTF. The CDR3 DNA is TGTGCCAGCAGTCCAGCTAACTATGGCTACACCTTC.